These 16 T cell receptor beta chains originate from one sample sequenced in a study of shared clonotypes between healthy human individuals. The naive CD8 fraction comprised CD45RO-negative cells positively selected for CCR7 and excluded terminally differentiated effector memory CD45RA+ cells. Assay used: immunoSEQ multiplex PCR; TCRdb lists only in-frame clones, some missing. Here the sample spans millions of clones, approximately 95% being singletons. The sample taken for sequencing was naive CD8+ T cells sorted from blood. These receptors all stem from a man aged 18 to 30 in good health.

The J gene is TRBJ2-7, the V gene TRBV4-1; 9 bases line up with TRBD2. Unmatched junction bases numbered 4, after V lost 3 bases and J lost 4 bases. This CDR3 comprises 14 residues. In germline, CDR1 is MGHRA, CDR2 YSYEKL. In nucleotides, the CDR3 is TGCGCCAGCAGCCAGAGACTAGCGGATTACGAGCAGTACTTC. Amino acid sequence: CASSQRLADYEQYF.

CDR3 sequence reads: CASSDRGGRVDTQYF. Here the CDR3 DNA reads TGTGCCAGCAGTGATCGGGGCGGGAGGGTAGATACGCAGTATTTT. The V call is TRBV2, the J call TRBJ2-3; 9 positions agree with TRBD2. Germline V lookup: CDR1 SNHLY, CDR2 FYNNEI. This CDR3 has 15 residues. Trimming took 3 bases from V and 5 from J; bases not matched to a gene: 6. The full variable domain, its missing parts supplied by reference TRBV2 and TRBJ2-3, is EPEVTQTPSHQVTQMGQEVILRCVPISNHLYFYWYRQILGQKVEFLVSFYNNEISEKSEIFDDQFSVERPDGSNFTLKIRSTKLEDSAMYFCASSDRGGRVDTQYFGPGTRLTVL.

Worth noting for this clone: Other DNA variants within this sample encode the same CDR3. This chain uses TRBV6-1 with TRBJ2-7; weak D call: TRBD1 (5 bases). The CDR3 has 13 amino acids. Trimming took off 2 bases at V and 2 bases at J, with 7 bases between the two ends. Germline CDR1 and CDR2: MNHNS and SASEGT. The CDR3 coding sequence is TGTGCCAGCAGTGAAAGACAGCCCTACGAGCAGTACTTC. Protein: CASSERQPYEQYF.

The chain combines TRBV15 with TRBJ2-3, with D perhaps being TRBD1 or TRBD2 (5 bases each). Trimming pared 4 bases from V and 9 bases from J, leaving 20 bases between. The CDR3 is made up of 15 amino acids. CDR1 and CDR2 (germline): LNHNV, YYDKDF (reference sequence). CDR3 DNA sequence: TGTGCCACCAGCACCGGGACCGCGGCGTACAGGACGCAGTATTTT. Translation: CATSTGTAAYRTQYF.

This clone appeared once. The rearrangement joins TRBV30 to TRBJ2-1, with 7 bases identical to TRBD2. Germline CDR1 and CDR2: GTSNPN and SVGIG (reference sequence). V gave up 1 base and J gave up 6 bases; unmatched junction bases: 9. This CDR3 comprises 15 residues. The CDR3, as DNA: TGTGCCTGGAGTGCAACTAGCGCCTCCAGCAATGAGCAGTTCTTC. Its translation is CAWSATSASSNEQFF.

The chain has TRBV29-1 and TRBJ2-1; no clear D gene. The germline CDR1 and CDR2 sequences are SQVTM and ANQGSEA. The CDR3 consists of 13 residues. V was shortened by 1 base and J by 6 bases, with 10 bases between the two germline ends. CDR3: CSVEAGPTNEQFF. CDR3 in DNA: TGCAGCGTTGAAGCTGGGCCGACCAATGAGCAGTTCTTC.

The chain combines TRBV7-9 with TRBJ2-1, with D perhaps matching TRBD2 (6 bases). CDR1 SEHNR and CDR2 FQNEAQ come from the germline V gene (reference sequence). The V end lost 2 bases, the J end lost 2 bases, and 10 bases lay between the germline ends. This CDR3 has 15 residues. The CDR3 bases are TGTGCCAGCAGCTTACGGCTAGCGCCCTACAATGAGCAGTTCTTC. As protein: CASSLRLAPYNEQFF.

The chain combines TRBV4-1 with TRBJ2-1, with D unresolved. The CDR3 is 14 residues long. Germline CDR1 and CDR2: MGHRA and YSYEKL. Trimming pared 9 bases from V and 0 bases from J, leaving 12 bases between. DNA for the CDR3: TGCGCCAGTTCTACCGGTAGCTCCTACAATGAGCAGTTCTTC. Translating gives CASSTGSSYNEQFF.

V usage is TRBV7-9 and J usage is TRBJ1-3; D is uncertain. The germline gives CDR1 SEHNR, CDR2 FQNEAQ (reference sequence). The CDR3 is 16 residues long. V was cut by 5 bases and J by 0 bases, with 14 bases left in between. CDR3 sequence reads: CASSQKEGASGNTIYF. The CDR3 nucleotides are TGTGCCAGCAGCCAAAAGGAGGGAGCCTCTGGAAACACCATATATTTT.

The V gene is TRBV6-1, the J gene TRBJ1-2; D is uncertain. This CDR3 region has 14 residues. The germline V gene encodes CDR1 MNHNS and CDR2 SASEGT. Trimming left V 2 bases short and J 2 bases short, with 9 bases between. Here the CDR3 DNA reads TGTGCCAGCAGTGAAAGGATGGGGAACTATGGCTACACCTTC. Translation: CASSERMGNYGYTF.

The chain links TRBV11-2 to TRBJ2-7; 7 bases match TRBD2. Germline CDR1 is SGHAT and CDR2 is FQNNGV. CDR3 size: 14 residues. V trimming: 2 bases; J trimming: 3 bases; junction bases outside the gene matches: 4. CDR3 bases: TGTGCCAGCAGCTTACCGGGAGGCCTCTACGAGCAGTACTTC. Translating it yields CASSLPGGLYEQYF.

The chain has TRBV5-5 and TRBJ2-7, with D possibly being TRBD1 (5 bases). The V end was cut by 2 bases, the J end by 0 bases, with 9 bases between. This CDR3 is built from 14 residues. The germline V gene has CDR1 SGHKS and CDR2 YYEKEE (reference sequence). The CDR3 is CASSLGEFSYEQYF. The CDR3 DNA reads TGTGCCAGCAGCTTAGGGGAATTCTCCTACGAGCAGTACTTC. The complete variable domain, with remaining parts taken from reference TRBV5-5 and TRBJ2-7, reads DAGVTQSPTHLIKTRGQQVTLRCSPISGHKSVSWYQQVLGQGPQFIFQYYEKEERGRGNFPDRFSARQFPNYSSELNVNALLLGDSALYLCASSLGEFSYEQYFGPGTRLTVT.

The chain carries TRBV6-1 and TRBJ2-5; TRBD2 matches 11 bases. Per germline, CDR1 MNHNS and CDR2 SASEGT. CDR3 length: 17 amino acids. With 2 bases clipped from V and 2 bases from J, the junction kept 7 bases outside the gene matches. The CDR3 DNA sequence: TGTGCCAGCAGTGAACCAAGACTAGCGGGGCCACAAGAGACCCAGTACTTC. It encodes CASSEPRLAGPQETQYF.

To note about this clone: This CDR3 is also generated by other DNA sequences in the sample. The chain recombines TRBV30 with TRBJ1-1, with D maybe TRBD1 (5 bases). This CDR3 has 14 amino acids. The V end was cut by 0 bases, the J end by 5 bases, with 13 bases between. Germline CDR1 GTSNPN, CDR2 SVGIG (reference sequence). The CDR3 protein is CAWSVGAGGTEAFF. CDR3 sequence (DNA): TGTGCCTGGAGTGTAGGGGCGGGGGGTACTGAAGCTTTCTTT.

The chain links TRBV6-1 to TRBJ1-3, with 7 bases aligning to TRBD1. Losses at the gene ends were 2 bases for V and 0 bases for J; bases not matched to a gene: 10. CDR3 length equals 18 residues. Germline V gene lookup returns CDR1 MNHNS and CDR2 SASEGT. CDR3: CASSEFFRGINSGNTIYF. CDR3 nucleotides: TGTGCCAGCAGTGAATTCTTCAGGGGGATAAACTCTGGAAACACCATATATTTT.

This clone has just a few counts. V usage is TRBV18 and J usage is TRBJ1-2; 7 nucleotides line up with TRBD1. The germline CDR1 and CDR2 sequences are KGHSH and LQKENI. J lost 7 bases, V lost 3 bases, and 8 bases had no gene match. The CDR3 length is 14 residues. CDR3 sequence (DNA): TGTGCCAGCTCACCGGTCAAGGGGGCGTTTGGCTACACCTTC. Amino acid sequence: CASSPVKGAFGYTF.